Sequencing of this TCR beta chain was carried out in a study of CD8 T cells in ankylosing spondylitis. Regarding the study as a whole: Ankylosing spondylitis blood seemed to carry a telltale TCR beta motif made of about 8 highly homologous variants. Clones linked to the disease showed a CD8+ phenotype. They occurred at relatively low frequencies in peripheral blood. Researchers reportedly found disease-linked clones significantly enriched in matched ankylosing spondylitis synovial fluid.

Trimming stripped 1 base from V and 5 bases from J, with 12 bases between. The CDR3 totals 15 residues. Germline values: CDR1 SGHTA, CDR2 FQGNSA. For TCR beta, libraries came from quantitative 5'-RACE with molecular barcodes. Each CDR3 protein gets one entry after TCRdb re-called the 5' RACE reads with MiXCR. The sample has 670,000 or so distinct CDR3 sequences, roughly 20% seen once; the top ten hold about 20%. This clonotype was seen more than once but under ten times. As yet, its antigen is unknown. What was sequenced was blood, either unsorted or a sorted T cell fraction (not recorded which). This TCR derives from a male donor with ankylosing spondylitis. This chain uses TRBV7-2 with TRBJ1-3; D not resolved. CDR3 amino acids: CASSLVSGRRNTIYF. CDR3 nucleotide sequence: TGTGCCAGCAGCTTAGTATCGGGTAGAAGAAACACCATATATTTT.